These T cell receptor beta chains were read from a single sample in a study of cytomegalovirus exposure and HLA in healthy donors. Clones were read by immunoSEQ multiplex PCR, and TCRdb kept only the in-frame ones, dropping some. Of some 190,000 clones listed, about four fifths are singletons. Input material: PBMCs. The receptors derive from a female donor in good health and CMV-seronegative. Both conserved end residues are part of each CDR3. The D gene is left open where the match is weak. The listing skips clone size in some rows; elsewhere it reads once, few, many or a size class.

.	.	TRBV18	TRBJ1-2	CASSPQASLNYGYTF	TGTGCCAGCTCACCGCAAGCATCCCTCAACTATGGCTACACCTTC
.	TRBD1	TRBV5-1	TRBJ1-3	CASSSGTGGGNTIYF	TGCGCCAGCAGCTCCGGGACAGGGGGTGGAAACACCATATATTTT
.	TRBD1	TRBV27	TRBJ2-3	CAIQDRGRGIDTQYF	TGTGCCATCCAGGACAGGGGGCGCGGTATAGATACGCAGTATTTT
.	TRBD1	TRBV27	TRBJ2-7	CASSTGTGGLGQYF	TGTGCCAGCAGTACCGGGACAGGGGGCCTGGGGCAGTACTTC
few	.	TRBV11-1	TRBJ2-5	CASSPRDSREQYF	TGTGCCAGCAGCCCGCGGGACTCTAGGGAGCAGTACTTC
.	.	TRBV20-1	TRBJ2-3	CSAEGPGRWYF	TGCAGTGCGGAGGGACCAGGGCGTTGGTATTTT
.	.	TRBV29-1	TRBJ1-1	CSASSSGAEAFF	TGCAGCGCCTCTTCGTCTGGAGCTGAAGCTTTCTTT
.	TRBD1	TRBV6-5	TRBJ2-7	CASSYADRAGDEQYF	TGTGCCAGCAGTTACGCCGACAGGGCGGGCGACGAGCAGTACTTC
.	TRBD1	TRBV5-1	TRBJ1-2	CAGRGRQGEVGYTF	TGCGCCGGCAGAGGTCGACAGGGGGAAGTTGGCTACACCTTC
few	.	TRBV14	TRBJ1-4	CASSQYLGNRGTNEKLFF	TGTGCCAGCAGCCAATATCTAGGTAACCGGGGAACTAATGAAAAACTGTTTTTT
.	.	TRBV20-1	TRBJ2-5	CSAGSAVQYF	TGCAGTGCTGGAAGCGCGGTGCAGTACTTC